Listed below are T cell receptor beta chains from one sample, sequenced in a study of blood T cell repertoires in COVID-19. Some clones are missing from TCRdb's copy, which holds only in-frame ones; the method was immunoSEQ multiplex PCR. Of a few hundred thousand clones listed, 70% to 90% are singletons. The sequencing sample was made of peripheral blood. The receptors come from a woman aged 25 to 39 with COVID-19, enrolled during active disease. Both conserved end residues are part of each CDR3. D genes are given only for firm matches. Clone size, where shown, is once, few, many, or a class for clones that have expanded.

v_call: TRBV9; clone_size: NA; d_call: NA; j_call: TRBJ2-3; cdr3_aa: CASSVAGSADTQYF; cdr3_nt: TGTGCCAGCAGCGTAGCAGGTTCAGCAGATACGCAGTATTTT
v_call: TRBV11-2; clone_size: NA; d_call: NA; j_call: TRBJ2-2; cdr3_aa: CASSYMGTARGRELFF; cdr3_nt: TGTGCCAGCAGCTACATGGGGACCGCACGGGGGAGGGAGCTGTTTTTT
v_call: TRBV6-5; clone_size: once; d_call: NA; j_call: TRBJ1-4; cdr3_aa: CASSLPPLSTRIF; cdr3_nt: TGTGCCAGCAGTTTACCGCCCTTGAGTACGCGTATTTTT
v_call: TRBV6-2/TRBV6-3; clone_size: few; d_call: NA; j_call: TRBJ1-2; cdr3_aa: CASSSNEDYGYTF; cdr3_nt: TGTGCCAGCAGTTCCAATGAGGACTATGGCTACACCTTC
v_call: TRBV7-9; clone_size: NA; d_call: NA; j_call: TRBJ2-3; cdr3_aa: CASTYSGALTDTQYF; cdr3_nt: TGTGCCAGCACCTATAGTGGGGCTCTCACAGATACGCAGTATTTT
v_call: TRBV12-5; clone_size: NA; d_call: NA; j_call: TRBJ2-5; cdr3_aa: CASGSTGGEETQYF; cdr3_nt: TGTGCTAGTGGCTCTACAGGCGGGGAAGAGACCCAGTACTTC
v_call: TRBV3-1/TRBV3-2; clone_size: NA; d_call: NA; j_call: TRBJ1-2; cdr3_aa: CASSLTESYGYTF; cdr3_nt: TGTGCCAGCAGCCTGACAGAGAGCTATGGCTACACCTTC
v_call: TRBV5-6; clone_size: NA; d_call: TRBD1; j_call: TRBJ1-5; cdr3_aa: CASSRGGGQPQHF; cdr3_nt: TGTGCCAGCAGCAGAGGAGGGGGCCAGCCCCAGCATTTT
v_call: TRBV19; clone_size: NA; d_call: TRBD1; j_call: TRBJ1-2; cdr3_aa: CASTRDRGYGYTF; cdr3_nt: TGTGCCAGTACTCGGGACAGGGGATATGGCTACACCTTC
v_call: TRBV6-5; clone_size: NA; d_call: TRBD1; j_call: TRBJ1-5; cdr3_aa: CASSGTGGGQPQHF; cdr3_nt: TGTGCCAGCAGCGGTACAGGGGGAGGTCAGCCCCAGCATTTT
v_call: TRBV2; clone_size: once; d_call: TRBD2; j_call: TRBJ2-3; cdr3_aa: CASSVTSGGTDTQYF; cdr3_nt: TGTGCCAGCAGTGTGACTAGCGGAGGCACAGATACGCAGTATTTT
v_call: TRBV7-2; clone_size: NA; d_call: NA; j_call: TRBJ1-4; cdr3_aa: CASSPFPTGNEKLFF; cdr3_nt: TGTGCCAGCAGCCCCTTCCCAACAGGAAATGAAAAACTGTTTTTT
v_call: TRBV12-3/TRBV12-4; clone_size: NA; d_call: NA; j_call: TRBJ1-5; cdr3_aa: CASSPGYQPQHF; cdr3_nt: TGTGCCAGCAGTCCCGGGTATCAGCCCCAGCATTTT
v_call: TRBV27; clone_size: NA; d_call: NA; j_call: TRBJ2-3; cdr3_aa: CASSYRLGGPDTQYF; cdr3_nt: TGTGCCAGCAGCTACAGGCTAGGAGGGCCAGATACGCAGTATTTT
v_call: TRBV21-1; clone_size: NA; d_call: NA; j_call: TRBJ2-7; cdr3_aa: CASDTRSLYEQYF; cdr3_nt: TGTGCCAGCGACACCCGTTCTCTGTACGAGCAGTACTTC
v_call: TRBV5-1; clone_size: NA; d_call: TRBD2; j_call: TRBJ2-5; cdr3_aa: CASSLISGGGETQYF; cdr3_nt: TGCGCCAGCAGCTTGATTAGCGGGGGAGGAGAGACCCAGTACTTC
v_call: TRBV6-5; clone_size: NA; d_call: NA; j_call: TRBJ1-2; cdr3_aa: CASTPQGGVGYTF; cdr3_nt: TGTGCCAGCACCCCCCAGGGAGGGGTTGGCTACACCTTC
v_call: TRBV6-1; clone_size: NA; d_call: TRBD1; j_call: TRBJ1-2; cdr3_aa: CASSERTGGVWYYGYTF; cdr3_nt: TGTGCCAGCAGTGAACGGACAGGGGGGGTTTGGTACTATGGCTACACCTTC
v_call: TRBV2; clone_size: NA; d_call: TRBD1; j_call: TRBJ1-1; cdr3_aa: CASSAWGQGNTEAFF; cdr3_nt: TGTGCCAGCAGTGCTTGGGGACAGGGGAACACTGAAGCTTTCTTT
v_call: TRBV6-5; clone_size: NA; d_call: NA; j_call: TRBJ1-3; cdr3_aa: CASSYSAPSSGNTIYF; cdr3_nt: TGTGCCAGCAGTTACTCCGCTCCCAGCTCTGGAAACACCATATATTTT
v_call: TRBV6-5; clone_size: NA; d_call: NA; j_call: TRBJ1-6; cdr3_aa: CASSYSRGGSSPLHF; cdr3_nt: TGTGCCAGCAGTTACTCGAGAGGGGGTAGTTCACCCCTCCACTTT
v_call: TRBV27; clone_size: NA; d_call: NA; j_call: TRBJ2-2; cdr3_aa: CASSYAGLNTGELFF; cdr3_nt: TGTGCCAGCAGTTACGCAGGGCTGAACACCGGGGAGCTGTTTTTT
v_call: TRBV12-2; clone_size: NA; d_call: NA; j_call: TRBJ2-4; cdr3_aa: CASRLVGTRCSKNIQYF; cdr3_nt: TGTGCAAGTCGCTTAGTCGGGACTAGATGTTCCAAAAACATTCAGTACTTC
v_call: TRBV6-1; clone_size: NA; d_call: TRBD1; j_call: TRBJ1-2; cdr3_aa: CASSEAGRGTYGYTF; cdr3_nt: TGTGCCAGCAGTGAAGCGGGCAGGGGGACCTATGGCTACACCTTC
v_call: TRBV4-2; clone_size: NA; d_call: NA; j_call: TRBJ2-2; cdr3_aa: CASSQREGTSNTGELFF; cdr3_nt: TGTGCCAGCAGCCAACGGGAAGGAACCTCGAACACCGGGGAGCTGTTTTTT
v_call: TRBV13; clone_size: NA; d_call: NA; j_call: TRBJ1-1; cdr3_aa: CASSYTGDTEAFF; cdr3_nt: TGTGCCAGCAGCTACACGGGTGACACTGAAGCTTTCTTT
v_call: TRBV19; clone_size: NA; d_call: NA; j_call: TRBJ2-7; cdr3_aa: CASSRDTYYEQYF; cdr3_nt: TGTGCCAGTAGCCGGGACACCTACTACGAGCAGTACTTC
v_call: TRBV5-1; clone_size: NA; d_call: NA; j_call: TRBJ1-6; cdr3_aa: CASSLGAGFYNSPLHF; cdr3_nt: TGCGCCAGCAGCTTGGGGGCAGGTTTTTATAATTCACCCCTCCACTTT
v_call: TRBV2; clone_size: NA; d_call: TRBD1; j_call: TRBJ2-4; cdr3_aa: CASSFDRVAKNIQYF; cdr3_nt: TGTGCCAGCAGCTTCGACAGGGTAGCCAAAAACATTCAGTACTTC
v_call: TRBV7-2; clone_size: NA; d_call: TRBD1; j_call: TRBJ1-3; cdr3_aa: CASSTRQGGGNTIYF; cdr3_nt: TGTGCCAGCAGCACAAGACAGGGGGGAGGGAACACCATATATTTT
v_call: TRBV7-9; clone_size: NA; d_call: TRBD1; j_call: TRBJ1-2; cdr3_aa: CASSPTGTGFGSKGYTF; cdr3_nt: TGTGCCAGCAGCCCAACCGGGACAGGGTTCGGCAGTAAGGGCTACACCTTC
v_call: TRBV6-5; clone_size: NA; d_call: TRBD2; j_call: TRBJ2-2; cdr3_aa: CASSYGRAGELFF; cdr3_nt: TGTGCCAGCAGTTACGGGAGGGCCGGGGAGCTGTTTTTT
v_call: TRBV11-3; clone_size: NA; d_call: NA; j_call: TRBJ1-1; cdr3_aa: CASREEENTEAFF; cdr3_nt: TGTGCCAGCAGGGAGGAAGAGAACACTGAAGCTTTCTTT
v_call: TRBV29-1; clone_size: NA; d_call: NA; j_call: TRBJ1-2; cdr3_aa: CSVEPGGYTF; cdr3_nt: TGCAGCGTTGAGCCAGGGGGCTACACCTTC
v_call: TRBV5-1; clone_size: NA; d_call: NA; j_call: TRBJ2-5; cdr3_aa: CASSLGQGHRETQYF; cdr3_nt: TGCGCCAGCAGCTTGGGGCAGGGTCATCGAGAGACCCAGTACTTC
v_call: TRBV10-3; clone_size: NA; d_call: TRBD1; j_call: TRBJ1-1; cdr3_aa: CAIGTGRMNTEAFF; cdr3_nt: TGTGCCATCGGGACAGGGCGGATGAACACTGAAGCTTTCTTT
v_call: TRBV10-3; clone_size: NA; d_call: NA; j_call: TRBJ1-1; cdr3_aa: CAISSLGAQAEAFF; cdr3_nt: TGTGCCATCAGTTCCCTGGGGGCCCAAGCTGAAGCTTTCTTT
v_call: TRBV4-1; clone_size: NA; d_call: NA; j_call: TRBJ1-4; cdr3_aa: CASSQPTDHRNEKLFF; cdr3_nt: TGCGCCAGCAGCCAGCCGACAGACCATCGGAATGAAAAACTGTTTTTT
v_call: TRBV5-1; clone_size: NA; d_call: TRBD2; j_call: TRBJ2-1; cdr3_aa: CASSPRTSGGAYSYNEQFF; cdr3_nt: TGCGCCAGCAGCCCGAGGACTAGCGGGGGGGCTTACTCCTACAATGAGCAGTTCTTC
v_call: TRBV4-1; clone_size: NA; d_call: TRBD1; j_call: TRBJ1-1; cdr3_aa: CASSANRGGNTEAFF; cdr3_nt: TGCGCCAGCAGCGCGAACAGGGGGGGGAACACTGAAGCTTTCTTT
v_call: TRBV2; clone_size: NA; d_call: NA; j_call: TRBJ1-5; cdr3_aa: CASSGQYSNQPQHF; cdr3_nt: TGTGCCAGCAGTGGACAGTATAGCAATCAGCCCCAGCATTTT
v_call: TRBV6-5; clone_size: few; d_call: NA; j_call: TRBJ1-6; cdr3_aa: CASSSQGGNSPLHF; cdr3_nt: TGTGCCAGCAGTTCTCAGGGTGGGAATTCACCCCTCCACTTT
v_call: TRBV5-1; clone_size: NA; d_call: NA; j_call: TRBJ2-7; cdr3_aa: CASSVNRYPSYEQYF; cdr3_nt: TGCGCCAGCAGCGTTAATCGGTACCCTAGCTACGAGCAGTACTTC
v_call: TRBV21-1; clone_size: once; d_call: NA; j_call: TRBJ2-2; cdr3_aa: CATAKRPWWSGELFF; cdr3_nt: TGTGCCACCGCAAAGCGACCGTGGTGGTCCGGGGAGCTGTTTTTT
v_call: TRBV2; clone_size: once; d_call: NA; j_call: TRBJ2-3; cdr3_aa: CASTAEENHTQYF; cdr3_nt: TGTGCCAGCACGGCAGAGGAAAATCATACGCAGTATTTT
v_call: TRBV6-2/TRBV6-3; clone_size: NA; d_call: NA; j_call: TRBJ2-1; cdr3_aa: CASSDRPNEQFF; cdr3_nt: TGTGCCAGCAGTGACAGACCCAATGAGCAGTTCTTC
v_call: TRBV7-2; clone_size: NA; d_call: TRBD2; j_call: TRBJ2-5; cdr3_aa: CASSFGSGETQYF; cdr3_nt: TGTGCCAGCAGCTTTGGTAGCGGGGAGACCCAGTACTTC
v_call: TRBV28; clone_size: NA; d_call: TRBD1; j_call: TRBJ1-5; cdr3_aa: CASSYRGGSNQPQHF; cdr3_nt: TGTGCCAGCAGCTACAGGGGCGGTAGCAATCAGCCCCAGCATTTT
v_call: TRBV18; clone_size: once; d_call: NA; j_call: TRBJ1-1; cdr3_aa: CASSPAARDKTFF; cdr3_nt: TGTGCCAGCTCACCGGCGGCCCGGGACAAGACTTTCTTT
v_call: TRBV7-8; clone_size: NA; d_call: TRBD1; j_call: TRBJ2-1; cdr3_aa: CASSYRDRQFF; cdr3_nt: TGTGCCAGCAGCTACCGGGACAGGCAGTTCTTC
v_call: TRBV27; clone_size: NA; d_call: NA; j_call: TRBJ1-5; cdr3_aa: CASSTGYSNQPQHF; cdr3_nt: TGTGCCAGCAGTACAGGGTATAGCAATCAGCCCCAGCATTTT
v_call: TRBV5-8; clone_size: NA; d_call: NA; j_call: TRBJ2-2; cdr3_aa: CASRRRLTGELFF; cdr3_nt: TGTGCCAGCAGACGGAGGCTTACCGGGGAGCTGTTTTTT